This T cell receptor (beta chain) was retrieved from a study of T cells in Graves' hyperthyroidism and ophthalmopathy. Study overall: At the time of initial diagnosis and before any treatment, peripheral blood was collected.

What was amplified from RNA transcripts were TCR beta CDR3 regions. The HTBI primer set was used in a first-round RT-PCR of the TCR CDR3. TCRdb used MiXCR to reprocess the multiplex PCR reads, holding one entry per CDR3 protein. The profile shows around 100,000 distinct CDR3 sequences, approximately 48% of them singletons. This CDR3 has 15 amino acids. V shed 1 base, J shed 8 bases, and the junction held 7 bases outside the gene matches. CDR1 is SGHTA, CDR2 FQGNSA, per germline. This receptor was taken from a man aged 35-49 years with Graves' hyperthyroidism. The sequenced material came from blood. This sequence joins TRBV7-2 and TRBJ2-1, with 8 bases identical to TRBD2. This chain's CDR3 is CASSLGAAGDDEQFF. The DNA of the CDR3 is TGTGCCAGCAGCTTAGGGGCAGCGGGAGATGATGAGCAGTTCTTC.